The 25 T cell receptor beta chains below all came from one sample that was sequenced in a study of blood T cell repertoires in COVID-19 (dated by TCRdb to 2018 to 2021). The library was produced with the immunoSEQ multiplex PCR assay. What TCRdb holds here is the immuneACCESS table cut down to in-frame rearrangements. Part of the clones is not present; checked against another copy, under half of the missing clones reflect an unresolved V gene, and the others are unexplained. The table for this sample lists roughly 200,000 clones; 65% to 90% of them were counted only once. The ten largest account for around 4% of the sample. Sequenced input: PBMCs or T cells enriched from blood (not recorded which). These receptors were taken from a woman in her thirties or forties with acute COVID-19.

The rearrangement uses TRBV11-1 and TRBJ1-1; D is unclear. Looked up from germline, CDR1 is SGHAT and CDR2 is FQDESV (reference sequence). V gave up 4 bases and J gave up 3 bases, with 15 bases separating them. The CDR3 runs 15 residues. In DNA, the CDR3 is TGTGCCAGCAGCTCGAGCGAATATGAGGACACTGAAGCTTTCTTT. It is translated as CASSSSEYEDTEAFF.

The gene calls are TRBV2 and TRBJ2-1; 7 bases align to TRBD2. Trimming at V came to 6 bases and at J to 6 bases, leaving 5 bases not matched to a gene. The germline V gene has CDR1 SNHLY and CDR2 FYNNEI. This CDR3 region has 13 residues. The CDR3 region is CASSRDYLNEQFF. The CDR3 bases are TGTGCCAGCAGCCGGGACTACCTCAATGAGCAGTTCTTC.

The table lists this clone with a count of one. The rearrangement joins TRBV4-1 to TRBJ2-1, with D unresolved. This CDR3 contains 14 residues. The germline gives CDR1 MGHRA, CDR2 YSYEKL. V was pared by 3 bases and J by 7 bases, with 13 bases between. CDR3 coding DNA: TGCGCCAGCAGCCAGGGCTGGGTGGCGAATGAGCAGTTCTTC. Translation: CASSQGWVANEQFF.

J is TRBJ2-2 and V is TRBV6-5, with D tentatively TRBD1 (5 bases). The CDR3 sequence is 15 residues long. Trimming cost V 2 bases and J 2 bases, with 9 bases left between them. Germline V gene lookup returns CDR1 MNHEY and CDR2 SVGAGI. The CDR3 coding sequence is TGTGCCAGCAGTTACCGCAGGGAAAACACCGGGGAGCTGTTTTTT. It codes for CASSYRRENTGELFF.

This sequence joins TRBV4-3 and TRBJ2-1; 9 bases match TRBD2. The V gene end was trimmed by 1 base and the J gene end by 3 bases; junction bases not matched to a gene: 4. The CDR3 sequence is 16 residues long. In germline, CDR1 is LGHNA, CDR2 YSLEER. The DNA for the CDR3 is TGCGCCAGCAGCCAAGGGCTTAGCGGGGGCTACAATGAGCAGTTCTTC. It codes for CASSQGLSGGYNEQFF.

The V gene is TRBV27, the J gene TRBJ1-5; TRBD1 might be the D (5 bases). CDR1 MNHEY and CDR2 SMNVEV come from the germline V gene (reference sequence). The CDR3 covers 16 residues. Trimming pared 5 bases from V and 4 bases from J, leaving 18 bases between. The chain's CDR3 is CASSKTLLGTNQPQHF. As DNA, the CDR3 is TGTGCCAGCAGTAAAACTCTCCTCGGGACTAATCAGCCCCAGCATTTT.

The chain is built from TRBV5-4 and TRBJ1-2, with D perhaps matching TRBD1 (5 bases). With 0 bases removed from V and 8 bases from J, the gap between germline ends came to 14 bases. Per germline, CDR1 SGHNT and CDR2 YYREEE (reference sequence). The CDR3 has 14 amino acids. The chain's CDR3 is CASSLAARAEGYTF. CDR3 sequence (DNA): TGTGCCAGCAGCTTGGCGGCCAGGGCGGAGGGCTACACCTTC.

The gene calls are TRBV6-5 and TRBJ2-7; 12 nucleotides match TRBD2. Germline V lookup: CDR1 MNHEY, CDR2 SVGAGI. The junction had 6 bases not matched to a gene; V was cut back by 7 bases and J by 5 bases. CDR3 size: 14 residues. The CDR3 loop is CASTRLAGVNEQYF. The CDR3, as DNA: TGTGCCAGCACACGACTAGCGGGAGTTAACGAGCAGTACTTC.

This chain connects TRBV19 to TRBJ2-7; tentative D call: TRBD1 (5 bases). The V end was cut by 7 bases, the J end by 0 bases, with 10 bases between. This CDR3 is built from 13 residues. CDR1 and CDR2 from the germline V gene are LNHDA and SQIVND (reference sequence). The CDR3 here is CASKDIYSYEQYF. CDR3 coding DNA: TGTGCCAGTAAGGACATCTACTCCTACGAGCAGTACTTC.

This chain connects TRBV7-9 to TRBJ1-3; TRBD1 matches at 8 bases. With 5 bases clipped from V and 4 bases from J, the junction kept 10 bases outside the gene matches. Germline CDR1 and CDR2: SEHNR and FQNEAQ (reference sequence). The CDR3 extends over 16 amino acids. The CDR3 here is CASSPLRDRRGNTIYF. DNA for the CDR3: TGTGCCAGCAGCCCGCTCCGGGACAGGAGGGGAAACACCATATATTTT.

This clone was observed a single time. The CDR3 nucleotides read TGCAGTGCTAGTCAATTTAAAGCGGGATCTTCCTACGAGCAGTACTTC. Translating gives CSASQFKAGSSYEQYF. The chain carries TRBV20-1 and TRBJ2-7, with 7 bases matching TRBD2. CDR1 is DFQATT, CDR2 SNEGSKA, per germline (reference sequence). V lost 3 bases to trimming and J lost 1 base; unmatched junction nucleotides: 12. The CDR3 runs to 16 residues.

This sequence joins TRBV9 and TRBJ2-2; 11 bases line up with TRBD1. The CDR3 is 15 amino acids. V lost 3 bases and J lost 4; bases outside the gene matches: 2. Germline CDR1 SGDLS, CDR2 YYNGEE. CDR3 nucleotide sequence: TGTGCCAGCAGCGCCGGGACAGGGGGCACCGGGGAGCTGTTTTTT. Residues: CASSAGTGGTGELFF.

V is TRBV9 and J is TRBJ2-2; 10 bases match TRBD2. The trim removed 3 bases at V and 4 bases at J, leaving 6 bases unmatched. This CDR3 contains 16 residues. Germline assignment: CDR1 SGDLS and CDR2 YYNGEE. The CDR3 nucleotides are TGTGCCAGCAGCGCCTCTAGCGGGAGAGGCACCGGGGAGCTGTTTTTT. This gives the protein CASSASSGRGTGELFF. The full variable domain, with the rest looked up from reference TRBV9 and TRBJ2-2, is DSGVTQTPKHLITATGQRVTLRCSPRSGDLSVYWYQQSLDQGLQFLIQYYNGEERAKGNILERFSAQQFPDLHSELNLSSLELGDSALYFCASSASSGRGTGELFFGEGSRLTVL.

V gene TRBV10-2 combines with J gene TRBJ1-5; D gene ambiguous. CDR3 length equals 15 residues. Germline CDR1 reads WSHSY; CDR2 reads SAAADI. V gave up 3 bases and J gave up 1 base, with 10 bases separating them. CDR3 nucleotide sequence: TGCGCCAGCAGTGACACTGCCGGGAGCAATCAGCCCCAGCATTTT. As protein: CASSDTAGSNQPQHF.

The gene calls are TRBV24-1 and TRBJ2-1, with D tentatively TRBD1 (5 bases). Germline lookup yields CDR1 KGHDR and CDR2 SFDVKD. Deletions cut 1 base from V and 6 bases from J, with 12 bases between. The CDR3 is 15 amino acids. The CDR3 reads CATSDFLGRVNEQFF. CDR3 DNA sequence: TGTGCCACCAGTGATTTCTTGGGCAGGGTCAATGAGCAGTTCTTC.

This clone has a handful of counts. V is TRBV5-1 and J is TRBJ1-5; 8 bases line up with TRBD1. Trimming took 0 bases from V and 5 from J; bases not matched to a gene: 7. CDR1 SGHRS and CDR2 YFSETQ come from the germline V gene. This CDR3 is 16 amino acids long. This chain's CDR3 is CASSLGGGQGHQPQHF. CDR3 coding DNA: TGCGCCAGCAGCTTGGGGGGAGGACAGGGACATCAGCCCCAGCATTTT.

There are a few counts of this clone. V is TRBV12-3 or TRBV12-4 and J is TRBJ1-2; 11 bases agree with TRBD1. The V gene end was trimmed by 5 bases and the J gene end by 12 bases; junction bases not matched to a gene: 8. The CDR3 length is 13 residues. CDR3 sequence (DNA): TGTGCCAGCAGTCAGGGACAGGGGGTGGTTAACACCTTC. Translation gives CASSQGQGVVNTF.

The chain has TRBV7-8 and TRBJ1-6; D is unclear. This CDR3 region has 16 residues. The V gene's germline CDR1 is SGHVS and CDR2 FQNEAQ. V was trimmed by 5 bases and J by 5 bases, leaving 16 bases between them. The CDR3 protein is CASSPIGGNNNSPLHF. CDR3 coding DNA: TGTGCCAGCAGCCCGATTGGAGGAAACAATAATTCACCCCTCCACTTT.

The genes are TRBV2 and TRBJ1-1, with D possibly being TRBD1 (5 bases). Germline lookup yields CDR1 SNHLY and CDR2 FYNNEI. The ends were cut back, 1 base at V and 2 bases at J, with 11 bases in the middle. The CDR3 is 15 amino acids. The CDR3 reads CASSEGGGINTEAFF. In DNA form, the CDR3 reads TGTGCCAGCAGTGAAGGCGGGGGGATAAACACTGAAGCTTTCTTT.

This chain joins TRBV4-3 and TRBJ1-1, with D perhaps matching TRBD1 (6 bases). Trimming shortened V by 3 bases and J by 1 base, and 12 bases separated the two germline ends. The CDR3 length is 15 residues. Germline V gives CDR1 LGHNA, CDR2 YSLEER. CDR3 protein: CASSHTDRRNTEAFF. CDR3 DNA: TGCGCCAGCAGCCATACTGACAGGCGGAACACTGAAGCTTTCTTT.

The rearrangement uses TRBV2 and TRBJ1-1, with 9 bases fitting TRBD1. Germline V lookup: CDR1 SNHLY, CDR2 FYNNEI. The CDR3 is 15 residues long. Trimming at V came to 9 bases and at J to 6 bases, leaving 14 bases not matched to a gene. Here the CDR3 reads CASGRRQGGVPEAFF. The CDR3 DNA sequence: TGTGCCAGTGGCAGAAGACAGGGGGGAGTCCCTGAAGCTTTCTTT.

The chain couples TRBV11-2 to TRBJ2-1; the match to TRBD2 covers 7 bases. J gave up 4 bases and V 5 bases, and 17 bases lay outside the gene matches. The CDR3 runs 18 residues. Germline CDR1 is SGHAT and CDR2 is FQNNGV. The CDR3 coding sequence is TGTGCCAGCAGCCCCCTGAGTAGGGGCGGGAGAGCGTACAATGAGCAGTTCTTC. Translating it yields CASSPLSRGGRAYNEQFF. Combining the CDR3 with reference TRBV11-2 and TRBJ2-1 gives the whole variable domain EAGVAQSPRYKIIEKRQSVAFWCNPISGHATLYWYQQILGQGPKLLIQFQNNGVVDDSQLPKDRFSAERLKGVDSTLKIQPAKLEDSAVYLCASSPLSRGGRAYNEQFFGPGTRLTVL.

The chain links TRBV6-1 to TRBJ1-2; 10 nucleotides match TRBD1. The CDR3 contains 15 residues. Germline CDR1 reads MNHNS; CDR2 reads SASEGT. With V trimmed by 3 bases and J by 2 bases, 3 bases remained unmatched. Written as DNA, the CDR3 is TGTGCCAGCAGTGACCGGACAGGGGGGAACTATGGCTACACCTTC. Protein product: CASSDRTGGNYGYTF.

The rearrangement joins TRBV7-2 to TRBJ2-7, with 7 bases lining up with TRBD2. Germline assignment: CDR1 SGHTA and CDR2 FQGNSA. V dropped 3 bases and J dropped 3; count of bases not matched to a gene: 17. This CDR3 is built from 18 residues. The CDR3 nucleotides read TGTGCCAGCAGCTTTACCCCCAACAGCGGGGCACTTATCTACGAGCAGTACTTC. This translates into CASSFTPNSGALIYEQYF.

The chain joins TRBV3-1 (or the pseudogene TRBV3-2) to TRBJ2-3; D may be TRBD1 (5 bases). Germline CDR1 LGHDT, CDR2 YNNKEL (reference sequence). The CDR3 runs 14 residues. Trimming left V 1 base short and J 8 bases short, with 13 bases between. This CDR3 is CASSQGTRRGTQYF. CDR3 bases: TGTGCCAGCAGCCAAGGCACCCGAAGGGGTACGCAGTATTTT.